This is a list of T cell receptor beta chains from one sample in a study of glioma-infiltrating T cells. TCRdb re-called the multiplex PCR reads with MiXCR, one entry per CDR3 protein. This sample has about 110,000 distinct CDR3 sequences, with less than 30% found just once. Sequencing used glioma tissue, nonneoplastic brain tissue, or PBMCs (not recorded which). The receptors derive from a human donor with low-grade glioma or glioblastoma, undergoing nonglioma brain surgery, or in good health (not recorded which). CDR3s include the opening cysteine and the closing phenylalanine or tryptophan.

v_call	j_call	cdr3_aa
TRBV6-2/TRBV6-3	TRBJ2-1	CASSKFGTYNEQFF
TRBV25-1	TRBJ2-3	CASSERTGTPLRDTQYF
TRBV14	TRBJ1-1	CASSQLQNIEAFF
TRBV20-1	TRBJ1-5	CSASSLAGTVSNQPQHF
TRBV7-9	TRBJ2-6	CASGPPRFYGANVLTF
TRBV7-3	TRBJ2-7	CASSLGQGTPYEQYF
TRBV28	TRBJ1-2	CASRVTRQGASGYTF
TRBV7-6	TRBJ2-2	CATLPTGRSGELFF
TRBV11-3	TRBJ1-4	CASSLNLQGGEKLFF
TRBV12-3/TRBV12-4	TRBJ2-1	CASSKLGLAGGEQFF